The present T cell receptor (beta chain) was sequenced within a study of beta chain features in type 1 diabetes. General study results and limits: Whether TCRB rearrangement is influenced by HLA type was left unresolved in this analysis. Among all four CD4+ subsets, Type 1 diabetes patients had TCRB CDR3s that were moderately but significantly shorter.

This clone was seen a few times. Its antigen is undetermined. The DNA is omitted, as the CDR3 cannot be located on it reliably, and the CDR3 follows TCRdb's listing. Termini included, the CDR3 measures 17 amino acids. Germline lookup yields CDR1 MRHNA and CDR2 SNTAGT. The investigators reverse transcribed all of the isolated RNA, so they sequenced expressed TCRB transcripts. Generated by immunoSEQ multiplex PCR, the TCRdb table keeps only in-frame clones and is missing some. The data show more than 300,000 clones, about 10% seen once. This chain uses TRBV6-4 with TRBJ1-4. This clonotype originated in a man younger than 45 with type 1 diabetes. The specimen sequenced was central memory CD4+ T cells from blood. CDR3 sequence: CASKVPEADQLMKNCFF.